Described below is a single T cell receptor (beta chain) sequence and its context. The CDR3 extends over 15 amino acids. The germline V gene has CDR1 SEHNR and CDR2 FQNEAQ (reference sequence). This record belongs to a study of blood T cells in healthy people across ages. Then a second PCR, running about 6 to 12 cycles, was carried out with a sample-barcoded 5' primer and a J-beta primer mix. In TCRdb, the 5' RACE reads were re-called with MiXCR into one record per CDR3 protein. In the table there are about 1 million distinct CDR3 sequences, more than 40% of which are singletons. The sequence was collected from a woman in her sixties or seventies in good health. This sequence joins TRBV7-9 and TRBJ2-4; D unresolved. The J call may be wrong; the DNA end is better matched by TRBJ2-5. The source material was blood. CDR3 region: CASSILSEQRETQYF. The CDR3 DNA sequence: TGTGCCAGCAGCATCCTCTCGGAACAGAGAGAGACCCAGTACTTC.